The clone carrying this T cell receptor beta chain was counted between two and nine times. Its antigen is not identified. This entry belongs to a study of T cell repertoires in cytomegalovirus infection. Study-level background: The public TCR beta signatures pointed to both CMV infection and matching HLA type.

One entry per CDR3 protein results from TCRdb running MiXCR on the reads. The top ten hold over 10% of the sample, which has about 920,000 distinct CDR3 sequences, 25% to 40% seen once. Study findings and constraints: Predominance within the ex vivo response was attributable to HLA-C-restricted CMV-specific TCR beta clonotypes.

Germline V gene sequence: CDR1 SGHVS, CDR2 FNYEAQ. The CDR3 runs 15 residues. Trimming took 5 bases from V and 2 from J, leaving 13 bases between them. Source: cultured CD8+ T cells from PBMCs, taken from culture after CMV antigen stimulation. V and J are TRBV7-6 and TRBJ2-1; D possibly corresponds to TRBD2 (6 bases). The TCR originated in a human donor in good health (CMV status not recorded). Some clones in this sample may be carry-over from other donors' samples. The CDR3 DNA is TGTGCCAGCAGCACCCGGGACTTTGCCTACAATGAGCAGTTCTTC. It encodes CASSTRDFAYNEQFF.